The 16 T cell receptor beta chains below come from one sample, sequenced in a study of blood T cell repertoires in COVID-19. The repertoire was sequenced with immunoSEQ multiplex PCR; TCRdb's copy has only in-frame clones and lacks some. The profile shows approximately 58,000 clones, over 90% of them singletons. The material sequenced was peripheral blood. These receptors came from a human donor in a cohort sampled during active COVID-19.

This sequence joins TRBV7-3 and TRBJ2-5, with a possible D match to TRBD1 (5 bases). From germline, CDR1 is SGHTA and CDR2 FQGTGA. CDR3 length: 16 residues. V lost 2 bases and J 7 bases, leaving 20 bases between the germline ends. This chain's CDR3 is CASSLDAAGSPGTQYF. The CDR3 region has the DNA TGTGCCAGCAGCTTAGATGCGGCAGGGTCTCCGGGGACCCAGTACTTC.

The rearrangement links TRBV5-1 to TRBJ2-3, with D perhaps matching TRBD1 (6 bases). The CDR3 has 14 amino acids. V dropped 4 bases and J dropped 4 bases, with 13 bases sitting between them. The germline V gene has CDR1 SGHRS and CDR2 YFSETQ. The CDR3 DNA reads TGCGCCAGCAGCATAGGACAGCCGGCAGATACGCAGTATTTT. It encodes CASSIGQPADTQYF.

The chain joins TRBV6-5 to TRBJ2-1; tentatively, D is TRBD1 (6 bases). V lost 6 bases and J 0 bases, leaving 9 bases between the germline ends. The CDR3 loop spans 14 amino acids. The V gene's germline CDR1 is MNHEY and CDR2 SVGAGI. The CDR3 protein is CASRDSNSYNEQFF. The CDR3 DNA is TGTGCCAGCAGGGACAGTAACTCCTACAATGAGCAGTTCTTC.

V usage is TRBV27 and J usage is TRBJ2-7; D gene ambiguous. Germline V CDR1 and CDR2: MNHEY, SMNVEV (reference sequence). V dropped 5 bases and J dropped 4 bases, with 18 bases sitting between them. The CDR3 is 15 residues long. The CDR3, as DNA: TGTGCCAGCAGTCCACCACGCGTGTCCGCGTACGAGCAGTACTTC. It encodes CASSPPRVSAYEQYF.

The chain carries TRBV2 and TRBJ1-1; a possible D gene is TRBD1 (6 bases). V lost 6 bases, J lost 0 bases, and 11 bases lay in between. There are 14 residues in the CDR3. Germline loops: CDR1 SNHLY, CDR2 FYNNEI. The CDR3 DNA is TGTGCCAGCAGAGAGGGGGGGGTGAACACTGAAGCTTTCTTT. The encoded protein is CASREGGVNTEAFF.

The genes are TRBV15 and TRBJ2-3, with TRBD1 matching over 8 bases. The junction had 7 bases not matched to a gene; V was cut back by 4 bases and J by 1 base. CDR3 length: 16 amino acids. The germline CDR1 and CDR2 sequences are LNHNV and YYDKDF (reference sequence). CDR3 nucleotide sequence: TGTGCCACCAGCACCCTGACAGGGGTCGGCACAGATACGCAGTATTTT. Residues: CATSTLTGVGTDTQYF.

This rearrangement joins TRBV10-2 to TRBJ2-3, with 8 bases lining up with TRBD2. This CDR3 is 12 amino acids long. V was clipped by 3 bases and J by 8 bases; unmatched bases: 1. Germline V gives CDR1 WSHSY, CDR2 SAAADI. CDR3 loop: CASSESGGTQYF. The DNA for the CDR3 is TGCGCCAGCAGTGAAAGCGGGGGTACGCAGTATTTT.

The chain combines TRBV6-2 or TRBV6-3 with TRBJ2-7; D gene ambiguous. V gave up 5 bases and J gave up 4 bases, with 12 bases separating them. This CDR3 has 13 amino acids. Germline assignment: CDR1 MNHEY and CDR2 SVGEGT. The CDR3 loop reads CASSSTRRYEQYV. In DNA form, the CDR3 reads TGTGCCAGCAGTAGCACGCGGCGATACGAGCAGTACGTC.

The chain joins TRBV28 to TRBJ2-7; 10 bases map to TRBD2. After removal of 6 bases from V and 2 bases from J, the junction contained 7 bases not matched to a gene. The V gene's germline CDR1 is MDHEN and CDR2 SYDVKM. There are 15 residues in the CDR3. CDR3 amino acids: CASRKRTSGTYEQYF. The CDR3 DNA sequence: TGTGCCAGCAGAAAAAGGACTAGCGGTACCTACGAGCAGTACTTC.

The chain links TRBV28 to TRBJ1-5, with D possibly TRBD1 on 5 matching bases. CDR3 length equals 16 residues. The V gene's germline CDR1 is MDHEN and CDR2 SYDVKM. V dropped 6 bases and J dropped 6 bases, with 21 bases sitting between them. CDR3 region: CASSSMGQNLAQPQHF. DNA of the CDR3: TGTGCCAGCAGCTCCATGGGGCAAAATTTAGCTCAGCCCCAGCATTTT. Variable domain in full (rest from reference TRBV28 and TRBJ1-5): DVKVTQSSRYLVKRTGEKVFLECVQDMDHENMFWYRQDPGLGLRLIYFSYDVKMKEKGDIPEGYSVSREKKERFSLILESASTNQTSMYLCASSSMGQNLAQPQHFGDGTRLSIL.

This rearrangement joins TRBV4-3 to TRBJ1-1; a weak D match, TRBD1 (6 bases). The germline gives CDR1 LGHNA, CDR2 YSLEER. With 3 bases removed from V and 4 bases from J, the gap between germline ends came to 21 bases. The CDR3 loop spans 17 amino acids. In DNA form, the CDR3 reads TGCGCCAGCAGCCAGGATACCGGGACACCCGTCCCCACTGAAGCTTTCTTT. As protein: CASSQDTGTPVPTEAFF.

The chain uses TRBV25-1 and TRBJ2-1; 8 positions match TRBD1. The germline CDR1 and CDR2 sequences are MGHDK and SYGVNS. After removal of 6 bases from V and 7 bases from J, the junction contained 20 bases not matched to a gene. This CDR3 is built from 18 residues. CDR3 in DNA: TGTGCCAGCAGGCCACATCCATGGGCAGGGGGCGCGAGGAATGAGCAGTTCTTC. It codes for CASRPHPWAGGARNEQFF.

The chain employs TRBV7-9 and TRBJ2-5, with D hard to call. Germline loops: CDR1 SEHNR, CDR2 FQNEAQ (reference sequence). The CDR3 is 14 residues long. The V and J ends lost 1 base and 2 bases respectively, with 8 bases between them. The CDR3 loop reads CASSLDIRQETQYF. The CDR3 bases are TGTGCCAGCAGCTTAGATATTCGGCAAGAGACCCAGTACTTC.

The chain links TRBV7-9 to TRBJ2-5; D remains ambiguous. From germline, CDR1 is SEHNR and CDR2 FQNEAQ (reference sequence). The V gene lost 5 bases and the J gene lost 5 bases, with 15 bases spanning the gap. The CDR3 consists of 14 residues. The CDR3 sequence: CASSIPLFGETQYF. CDR3 nucleotide sequence: TGTGCCAGCAGCATCCCCCTGTTTGGCGAGACCCAGTACTTC.

This clone has just a few counts. The rearrangement links TRBV4-2 to TRBJ1-4; D gene unclear. V was trimmed by 4 bases and J by 0 bases, leaving 12 bases between them. The CDR3 length is 16 residues. Looked up from germline, CDR1 is LGHNA and CDR2 is YNFKEQ. CDR3 bases: TGTGCCAGCAGCCTAAACGGAGGGTCAACTAATGAAAAACTGTTTTTT. Amino acids: CASSLNGGSTNEKLFF.

The rearrangement joins TRBV10-3 to TRBJ1-2; 7 bases map to TRBD1. Germline CDR1 ENHRY, CDR2 SYGVKD. The CDR3 runs to 15 residues. The junction had 8 bases not matched to a gene; V was cut back by 6 bases and J by 1 base. In DNA form, the CDR3 reads TGTGCCATCAGGGAGACAGGGAGTATTAACTATGGCTACACCTTC. Translating gives CAIRETGSINYGYTF.